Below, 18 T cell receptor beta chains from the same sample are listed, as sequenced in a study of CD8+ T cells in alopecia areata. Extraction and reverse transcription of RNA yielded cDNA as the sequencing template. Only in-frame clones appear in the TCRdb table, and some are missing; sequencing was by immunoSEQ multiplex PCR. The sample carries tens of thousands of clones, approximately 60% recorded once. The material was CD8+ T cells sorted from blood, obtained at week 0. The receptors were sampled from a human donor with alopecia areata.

The CDR3 coding sequence is TGTGCCAGCAGGAGACGGGATACGCAGTATTTT. Translation: CASRRRDTQYF. This chain uses TRBV7-9 with TRBJ2-3; D uncertain. With 6 bases removed from V and 6 bases from J, the gap between germline ends came to 7 bases. The CDR3 has 11 amino acids. The germline gives CDR1 SEHNR, CDR2 FQNEAQ (reference sequence).

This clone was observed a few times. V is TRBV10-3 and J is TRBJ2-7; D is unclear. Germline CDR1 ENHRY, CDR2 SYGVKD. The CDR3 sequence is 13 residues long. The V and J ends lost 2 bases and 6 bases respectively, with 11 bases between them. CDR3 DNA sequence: TGTGCCATCAGTGAGATTGGAGTAGGCGAGCAGTACTTC. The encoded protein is CAISEIGVGEQYF.

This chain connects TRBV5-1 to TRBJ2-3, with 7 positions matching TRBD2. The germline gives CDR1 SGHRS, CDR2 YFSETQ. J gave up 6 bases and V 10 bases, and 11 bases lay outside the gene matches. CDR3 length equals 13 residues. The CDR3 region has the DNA TGCGCCTCCCTGGGAGGGGATCCGGATACGCAGTATTTT. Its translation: CASLGGDPDTQYF.

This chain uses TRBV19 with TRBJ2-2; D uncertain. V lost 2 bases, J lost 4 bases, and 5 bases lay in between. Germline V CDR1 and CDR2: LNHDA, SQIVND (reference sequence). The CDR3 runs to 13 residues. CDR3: CASSIISTGELFF. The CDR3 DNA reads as TGTGCCAGTAGTATAATCTCCACCGGGGAGCTGTTTTTT. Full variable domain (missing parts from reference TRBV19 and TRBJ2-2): DGGITQSPKYLFRKEGQNVTLSCEQNLNHDAMYWYRQDPGQGLRLIYYSQIVNDFQKGDIAEGYSVSREKKESFPLTVTSAQKNPTAFYLCASSIISTGELFFGEGSRLTVL.

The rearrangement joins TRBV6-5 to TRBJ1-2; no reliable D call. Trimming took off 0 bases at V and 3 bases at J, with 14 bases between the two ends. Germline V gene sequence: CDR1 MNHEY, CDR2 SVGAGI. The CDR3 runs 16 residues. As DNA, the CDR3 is TGTGCCAGCAGTTACTCGAAATCCGGAGTAGACTATGGCTACACCTTC. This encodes CASSYSKSGVDYGYTF.

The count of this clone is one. CDR3 protein: CAISEGQGVPYEQYF. CDR3 DNA: TGTGCCATCAGTGAGGGTCAGGGAGTCCCCTACGAGCAGTACTTC. This sequence joins TRBV10-3 and TRBJ2-7; D is possibly TRBD1 or TRBD2 (5 bases each). The CDR3 loop spans 15 amino acids. CDR1 and CDR2 (germline): ENHRY, SYGVKD. The germline V and J ends were trimmed by 2 bases and 2 bases, with 13 bases remaining between them.

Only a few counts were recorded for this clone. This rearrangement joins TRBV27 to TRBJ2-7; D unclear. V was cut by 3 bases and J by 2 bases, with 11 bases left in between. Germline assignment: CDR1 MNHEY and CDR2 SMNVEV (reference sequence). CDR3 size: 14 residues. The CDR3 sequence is CASSFKHPPYEQYF. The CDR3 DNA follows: TGTGCCAGCAGTTTTAAGCACCCCCCCTACGAGCAGTACTTC.

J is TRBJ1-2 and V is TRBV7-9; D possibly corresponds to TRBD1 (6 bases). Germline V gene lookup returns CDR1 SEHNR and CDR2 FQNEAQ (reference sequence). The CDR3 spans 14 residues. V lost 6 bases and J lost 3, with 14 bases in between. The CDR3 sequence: CASRDTNRDYGYTF. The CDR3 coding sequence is TGTGCCAGCAGGGATACAAACAGGGACTATGGCTACACCTTC.

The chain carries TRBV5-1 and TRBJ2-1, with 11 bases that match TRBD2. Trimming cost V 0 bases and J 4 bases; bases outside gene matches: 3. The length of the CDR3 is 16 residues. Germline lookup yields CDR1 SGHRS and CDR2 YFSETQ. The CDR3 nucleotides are TGCGCCAGCAGCTTGGCAGGACTAGCGGGTTACAATGAGCAGTTCTTC. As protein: CASSLAGLAGYNEQFF.

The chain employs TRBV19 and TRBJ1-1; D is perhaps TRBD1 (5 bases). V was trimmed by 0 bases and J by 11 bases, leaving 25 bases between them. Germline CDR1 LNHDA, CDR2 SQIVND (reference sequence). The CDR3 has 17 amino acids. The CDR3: CASSIDPLTRFTGEAFF. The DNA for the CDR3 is TGTGCCAGTAGTATAGATCCCCTAACGAGGTTCACAGGTGAGGCTTTCTTT.

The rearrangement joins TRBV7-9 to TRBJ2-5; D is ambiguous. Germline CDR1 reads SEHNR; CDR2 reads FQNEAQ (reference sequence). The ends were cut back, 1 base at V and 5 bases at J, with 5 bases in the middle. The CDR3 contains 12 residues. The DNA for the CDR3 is TGTGCCAGCAGCTTAGATAGCGAGACCCAGTACTTC. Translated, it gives CASSLDSETQYF.

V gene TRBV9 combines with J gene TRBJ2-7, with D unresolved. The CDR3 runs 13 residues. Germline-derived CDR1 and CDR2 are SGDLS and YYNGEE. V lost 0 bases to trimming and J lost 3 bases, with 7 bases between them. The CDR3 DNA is TGTGCCAGCAGCGTAGTCCCGGACTACGAGCAGTACTTC. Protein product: CASSVVPDYEQYF.

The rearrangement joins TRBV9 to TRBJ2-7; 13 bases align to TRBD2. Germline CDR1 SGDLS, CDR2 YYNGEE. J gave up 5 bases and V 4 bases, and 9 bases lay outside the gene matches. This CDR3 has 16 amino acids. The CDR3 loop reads CASSFGLAGDSHEQYF. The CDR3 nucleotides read TGTGCCAGCAGCTTTGGACTAGCGGGAGATTCCCACGAGCAGTACTTC.

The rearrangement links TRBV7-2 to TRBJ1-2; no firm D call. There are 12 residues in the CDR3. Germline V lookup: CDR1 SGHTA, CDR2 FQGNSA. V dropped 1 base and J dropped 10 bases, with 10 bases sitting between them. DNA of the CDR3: TGTGCCAGCAGCTTAGAGGCTGTAAACTACACCTTC. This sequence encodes CASSLEAVNYTF.

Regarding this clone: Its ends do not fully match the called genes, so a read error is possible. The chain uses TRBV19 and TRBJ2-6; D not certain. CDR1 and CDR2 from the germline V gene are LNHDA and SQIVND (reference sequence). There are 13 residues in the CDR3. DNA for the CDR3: TGTGCCCTTCTGATCTCTGAGGCCAACGTCCTGACTTTC. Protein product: CALLISEANVLTF.

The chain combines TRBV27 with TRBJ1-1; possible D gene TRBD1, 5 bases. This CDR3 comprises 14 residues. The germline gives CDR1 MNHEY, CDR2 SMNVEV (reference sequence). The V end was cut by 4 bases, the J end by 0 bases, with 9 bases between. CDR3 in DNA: TGTGCCAGCAGTTGGGACGGCATGAACACTGAAGCTTTCTTT. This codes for CASSWDGMNTEAFF.

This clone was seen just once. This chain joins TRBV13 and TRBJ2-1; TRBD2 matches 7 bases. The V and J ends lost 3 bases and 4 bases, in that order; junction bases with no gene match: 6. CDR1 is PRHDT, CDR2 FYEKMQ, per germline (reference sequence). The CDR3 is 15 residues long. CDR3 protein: CASSFSGGSYNEQFF. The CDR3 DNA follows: TGTGCCAGCAGCTTTTCGGGGGGATCGTACAATGAGCAGTTCTTC.

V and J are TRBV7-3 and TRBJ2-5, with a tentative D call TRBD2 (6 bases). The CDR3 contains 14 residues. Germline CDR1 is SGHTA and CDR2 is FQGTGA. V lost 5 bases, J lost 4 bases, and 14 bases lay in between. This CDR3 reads CASSPSSGLETQYF. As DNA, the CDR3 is TGTGCCAGCAGCCCCTCGAGCGGGCTAGAGACCCAGTACTTC.